Reported below is one T cell receptor (beta chain). The data derive from a study of blood T cell repertoires in COVID-19. Study-wide background: Italy, Spain and the United States were the sources of the convalescent and acute COVID-19 samples. T cells, B-cell-depleted T cells, or PBMCs provided the cDNA or gDNA that served as material.

Per the authors' pipeline: Nucleated cell counts were estimated from reference gene primer amplification. Profiling relied on immunoSEQ multiplex PCR, and the TCRdb table lists in-frame clones only, not all of them. D and trimming come from the DNA, and the V and J calls and clone size come from that table. The table records about 100,000 clones, 88% of them present only once. CDR1 and CDR2 from the germline V gene are SGHAT and FQNNGV. V lost 5 bases, J lost 2 bases, and 3 bases stayed unmatched. The CDR3 covers 15 residues. The material sequenced was peripheral blood. The receptor was isolated from a human donor in a cohort sampled during active COVID-19. This rearrangement joins TRBV11-2 to TRBJ2-3; TRBD2 agrees at 11 bases. The CDR3 bases are TGTGCCAGCAGCATTAGCGGGAGGGCCACAGATACGCAGTATTTT. Encoded protein: CASSISGRATDTQYF.